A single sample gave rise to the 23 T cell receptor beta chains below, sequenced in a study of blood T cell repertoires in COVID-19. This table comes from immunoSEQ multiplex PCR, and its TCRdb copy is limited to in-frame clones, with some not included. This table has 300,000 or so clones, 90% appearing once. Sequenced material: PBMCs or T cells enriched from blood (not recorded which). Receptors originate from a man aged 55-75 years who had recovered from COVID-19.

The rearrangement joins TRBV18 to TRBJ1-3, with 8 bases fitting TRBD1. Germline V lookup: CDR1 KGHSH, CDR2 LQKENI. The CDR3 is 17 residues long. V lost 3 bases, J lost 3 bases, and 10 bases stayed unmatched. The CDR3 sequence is CASSPSGGQGGGNTIYF. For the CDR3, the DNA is TGTGCCAGCTCACCGTCGGGCGGACAGGGAGGTGGAAACACCATATATTTT.

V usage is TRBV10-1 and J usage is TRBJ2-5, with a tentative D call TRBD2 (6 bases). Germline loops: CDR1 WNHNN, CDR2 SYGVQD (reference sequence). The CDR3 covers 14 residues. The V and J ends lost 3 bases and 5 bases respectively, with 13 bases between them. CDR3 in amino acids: CASSDPGSWETQYF. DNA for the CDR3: TGCGCCAGCAGTGATCCCGGGAGTTGGGAGACCCAGTACTTC.

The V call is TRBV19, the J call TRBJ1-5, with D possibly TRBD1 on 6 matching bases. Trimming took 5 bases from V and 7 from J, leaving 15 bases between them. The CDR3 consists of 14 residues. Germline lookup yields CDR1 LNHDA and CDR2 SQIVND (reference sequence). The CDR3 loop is CASSPQGRGQPQHF. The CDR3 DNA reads TGTGCCAGTAGTCCTCAGGGGCGAGGCCAGCCCCAGCATTTT.

CDR3 loop: CASSWGGNQPQHF. CDR3 in DNA: TGTGCCAGCAGTTGGGGGGGGAATCAGCCCCAGCATTTT. The rearrangement links TRBV27 to TRBJ1-5; a possible D gene is TRBD1 (5 bases). Between the trimmed V and J ends, which lost 4 bases and 4 bases, there was a span of 8 bases. The CDR3 sequence is 13 residues long. Per germline, CDR1 MNHEY and CDR2 SMNVEV (reference sequence).

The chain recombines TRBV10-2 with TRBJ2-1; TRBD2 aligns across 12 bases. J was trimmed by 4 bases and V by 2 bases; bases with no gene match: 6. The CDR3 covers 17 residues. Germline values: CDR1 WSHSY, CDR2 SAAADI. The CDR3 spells CASSEGTSGRSYNEQFF. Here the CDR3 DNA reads TGCGCCAGCAGTGAGGGAACTAGCGGGAGGTCATACAATGAGCAGTTCTTC.

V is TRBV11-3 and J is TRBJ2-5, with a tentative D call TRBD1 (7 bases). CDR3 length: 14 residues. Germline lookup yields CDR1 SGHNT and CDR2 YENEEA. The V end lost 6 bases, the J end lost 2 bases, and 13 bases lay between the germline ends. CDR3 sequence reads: CASRPQGRQETQYF. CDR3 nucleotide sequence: TGTGCCAGCAGGCCACAGGGGAGGCAAGAGACCCAGTACTTC.

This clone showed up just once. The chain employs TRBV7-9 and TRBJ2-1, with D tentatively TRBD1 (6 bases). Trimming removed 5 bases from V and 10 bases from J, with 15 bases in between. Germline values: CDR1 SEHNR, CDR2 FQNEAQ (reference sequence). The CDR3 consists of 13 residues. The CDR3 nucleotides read TGTGCCAGCAGCCCAGGGGTGCTACCGGAGCAGTTCTTC. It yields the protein CASSPGVLPEQFF. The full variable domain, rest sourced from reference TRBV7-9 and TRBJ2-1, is DTGVSQNPRHKITKRGQNVTFRCDPISEHNRLYWYRQTLGQGPEFLTYFQNEAQLEKSRLLSDRFSAERPKGSFSTLEIQRTEQGDSAMYLCASSPGVLPEQFFGPGTRLTVL.

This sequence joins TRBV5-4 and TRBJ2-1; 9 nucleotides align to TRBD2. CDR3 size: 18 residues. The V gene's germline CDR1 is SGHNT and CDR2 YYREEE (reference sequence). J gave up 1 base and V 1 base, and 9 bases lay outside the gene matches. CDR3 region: CASSLFGGGAGSYNEQFF. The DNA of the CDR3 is TGTGCCAGCAGCTTGTTTGGCGGGGGGGCTGGTTCCTACAATGAGCAGTTCTTC.

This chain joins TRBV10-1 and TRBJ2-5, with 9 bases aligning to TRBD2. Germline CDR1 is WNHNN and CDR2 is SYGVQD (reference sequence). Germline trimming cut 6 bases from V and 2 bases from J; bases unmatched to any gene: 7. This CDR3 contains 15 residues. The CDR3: CASSEHAGGQETQYF. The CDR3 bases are TGCGCCAGCAGCGAGCACGCGGGAGGGCAAGAGACCCAGTACTTC.

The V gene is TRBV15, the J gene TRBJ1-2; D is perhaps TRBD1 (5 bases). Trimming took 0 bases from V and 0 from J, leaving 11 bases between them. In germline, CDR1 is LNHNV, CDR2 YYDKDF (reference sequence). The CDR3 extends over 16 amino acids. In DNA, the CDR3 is TGTGCCACCAGCAGAGACAGGGCCCTAGCTAACTATGGCTACACCTTC. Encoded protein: CATSRDRALANYGYTF.

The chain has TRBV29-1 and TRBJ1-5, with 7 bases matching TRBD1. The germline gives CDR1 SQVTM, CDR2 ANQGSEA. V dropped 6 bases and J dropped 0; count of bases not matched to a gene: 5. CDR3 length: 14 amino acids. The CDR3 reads CSVAGTDSNQPQHF. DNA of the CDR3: TGCAGCGTCGCGGGGACAGATAGCAATCAGCCCCAGCATTTT.

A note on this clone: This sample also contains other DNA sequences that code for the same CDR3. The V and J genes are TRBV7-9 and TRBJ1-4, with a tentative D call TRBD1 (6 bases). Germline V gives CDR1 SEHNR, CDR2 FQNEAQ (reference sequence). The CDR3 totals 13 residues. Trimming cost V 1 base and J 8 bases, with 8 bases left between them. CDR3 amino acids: CASSLEGGEKLFF. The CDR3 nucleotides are TGTGCCAGCAGCTTAGAAGGGGGAGAAAAACTGTTTTTT.

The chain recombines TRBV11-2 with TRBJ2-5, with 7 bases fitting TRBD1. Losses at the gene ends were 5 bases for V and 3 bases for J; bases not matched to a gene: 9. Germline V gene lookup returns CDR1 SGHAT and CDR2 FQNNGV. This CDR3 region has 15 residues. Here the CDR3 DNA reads TGTGCCAGCAGCGCAGGTCCCGGGACAGAAGAGACCCAGTACTTC. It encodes CASSAGPGTEETQYF.

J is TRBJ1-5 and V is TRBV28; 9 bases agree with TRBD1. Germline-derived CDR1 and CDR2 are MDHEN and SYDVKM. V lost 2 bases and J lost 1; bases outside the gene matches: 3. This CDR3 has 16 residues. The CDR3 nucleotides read TGTGCCAGCAGTTTAAGCACAGGGGGCAGCAATCAGCCCCAGCATTTT. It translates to CASSLSTGGSNQPQHF.

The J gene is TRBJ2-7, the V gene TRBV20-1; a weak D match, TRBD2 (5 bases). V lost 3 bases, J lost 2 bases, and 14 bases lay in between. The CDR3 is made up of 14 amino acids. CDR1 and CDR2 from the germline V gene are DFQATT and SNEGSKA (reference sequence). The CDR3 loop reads CSASLREFPYEQYF. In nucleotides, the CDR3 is TGCAGTGCTAGTTTGAGGGAATTCCCCTACGAGCAGTACTTC.

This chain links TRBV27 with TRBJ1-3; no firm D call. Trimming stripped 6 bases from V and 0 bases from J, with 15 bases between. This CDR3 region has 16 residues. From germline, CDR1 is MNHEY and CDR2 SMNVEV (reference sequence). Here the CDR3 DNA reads TGTGCCAGCAGCCTAAACCCCCATGGCTCTGGAAACACCATATATTTT. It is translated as CASSLNPHGSGNTIYF.

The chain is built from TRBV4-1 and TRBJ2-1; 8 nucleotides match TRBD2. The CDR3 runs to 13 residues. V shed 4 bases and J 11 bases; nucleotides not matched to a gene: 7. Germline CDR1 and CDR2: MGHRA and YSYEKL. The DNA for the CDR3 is TGCGCCAGCAGCCTAATAGCGGGGTCTAAGCAGTTCTTC. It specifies CASSLIAGSKQFF.

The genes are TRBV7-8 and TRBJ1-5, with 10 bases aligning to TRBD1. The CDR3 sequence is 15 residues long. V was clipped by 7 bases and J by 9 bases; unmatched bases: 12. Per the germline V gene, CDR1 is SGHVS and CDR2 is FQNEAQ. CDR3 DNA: TGTGCCAGCAACTCCGGGACAGGGGCCTCCTGGCCCCAGCATTTT. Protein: CASNSGTGASWPQHF.

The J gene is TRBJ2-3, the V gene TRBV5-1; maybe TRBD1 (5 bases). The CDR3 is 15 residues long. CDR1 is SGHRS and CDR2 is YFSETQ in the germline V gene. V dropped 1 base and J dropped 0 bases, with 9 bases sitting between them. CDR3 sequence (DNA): TGCGCCAGCAGCTTGCGAGGACAAAGCACAGATACGCAGTATTTT. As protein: CASSLRGQSTDTQYF. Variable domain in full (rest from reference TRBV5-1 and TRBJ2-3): KAGVTQTPRYLIKTRGQQVTLSCSPISGHRSVSWYQQTPGQGLQFLFEYFSETQRNKGNFPGRFSGRQFSNSRSEMNVSTLELGDSALYLCASSLRGQSTDTQYFGPGTRLTVL.

For the CDR3, the DNA is TGCGCCAGCAGCCGGGGACAGGCGCTGGAGACTGAAGCTTTCTTT. Translating it yields CASSRGQALETEAFF. The V and J genes are TRBV5-1 and TRBJ1-1; 8 nucleotides align to TRBD1. The CDR3 loop spans 15 amino acids. The J segment lost 5 bases and the V segment lost 4 bases, leaving 10 bases of the junction unmatched. CDR1 and CDR2 (germline): SGHRS, YFSETQ.

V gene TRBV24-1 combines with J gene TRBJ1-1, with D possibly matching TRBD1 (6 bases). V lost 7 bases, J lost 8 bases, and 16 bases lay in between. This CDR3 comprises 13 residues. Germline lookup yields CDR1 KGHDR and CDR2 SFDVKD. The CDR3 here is CATRKQGGGEAFF. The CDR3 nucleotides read TGTGCCACCAGGAAGCAAGGGGGTGGAGAAGCTTTCTTT.

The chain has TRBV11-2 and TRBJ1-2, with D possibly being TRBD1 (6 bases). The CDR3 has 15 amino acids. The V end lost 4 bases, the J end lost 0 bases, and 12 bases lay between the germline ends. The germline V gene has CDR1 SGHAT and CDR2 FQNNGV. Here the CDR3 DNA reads TGTGCCAGCAGCTCCACCGGGACAACTAACTATGGCTACACCTTC. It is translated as CASSSTGTTNYGYTF.

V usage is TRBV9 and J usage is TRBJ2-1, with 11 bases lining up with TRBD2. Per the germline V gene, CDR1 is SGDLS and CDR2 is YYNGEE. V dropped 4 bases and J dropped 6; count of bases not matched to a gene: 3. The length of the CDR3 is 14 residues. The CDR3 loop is CASSYGTSGNEQFF. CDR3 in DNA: TGTGCCAGCAGCTACGGGACTAGCGGCAATGAGCAGTTCTTC.